Shown below are 26 T cell receptor beta chains from a single sample sequenced in a study of T cells in Graves' hyperthyroidism and ophthalmopathy. TCR beta CDR3 sequences were amplified from RNA transcripts. Primed by the HTBI set, a first-round RT-PCR was run on the TCR CDR3. TCRdb independently ran MiXCR on the multiplex PCR reads; one entry per CDR3 protein. Of about 560,000 distinct CDR3 sequences listed, 46% were seen once; the top ten hold nearly 8.5%. The sample consisted of peripheral blood or thyroid tissue (not recorded which). These receptors came from a woman younger than 30 with Graves' hyperthyroidism.

This clonotype occurred many times. This chain uses TRBV7-2 with TRBJ1-2; 9 nucleotides match TRBD1. The V gene end was trimmed by 5 bases and the J gene end by 2 bases; junction bases not matched to a gene: 3. The CDR3 is 14 amino acids. The germline V gene has CDR1 SGHTA and CDR2 FQGNSA. CDR3 region: CASSAGTGNYGYTF. CDR3 nucleotides: TGTGCCAGCAGCGCCGGGACAGGGAACTATGGCTACACCTTC.

This clonotype was seen more than once but under ten times. The chain links TRBV2 to TRBJ1-2, with 8 positions matching TRBD1. Germline V lookup: CDR1 SNHLY, CDR2 FYNNEI. Germline trimming cut 1 base from V and 8 bases from J; bases unmatched to any gene: 6. The CDR3 spans 14 residues. CDR3 in amino acids: CASSEGQGRQGYTF. The CDR3 DNA reads as TGTGCCAGCAGTGAAGGACAGGGGCGACAGGGCTACACCTTC.

This clonotype was observed a single time. The CDR3 region has the DNA TGCAGCTCCCGGGACAGGGGGGTTAATGGCTACACCTTC. Protein: CSSRDRGVNGYTF. This sequence joins TRBV29-1 and TRBJ1-2; TRBD1 matches 11 bases. V gave up 8 bases and J gave up 6 bases; unmatched junction bases: 8. CDR3 length equals 13 residues. Germline V lookup: CDR1 SQVTM, CDR2 ANQGSEA.

This clonotype was found a few times. The V and J genes are TRBV20-1 and TRBJ1-2, with D possibly being TRBD1 (6 bases). The V gene lost 3 bases and the J gene lost 0 bases, with 11 bases spanning the gap. The germline CDR1 and CDR2 sequences are DFQATT and SNEGSKA (reference sequence). The CDR3 extends over 14 amino acids. This chain's CDR3 is CSARVAGANYGYTF. The CDR3 nucleotides read TGCAGTGCTAGGGTGGCAGGGGCTAACTATGGCTACACCTTC.

To note about this clonotype: Mismatch with germline at one junction end may stem from a read error. The chain joins TRBV7-3 to TRBJ1-5; TRBD1 agrees at 8 bases. The CDR3 is made up of 15 amino acids. Germline lookup yields CDR1 SGHTA and CDR2 FQGTGA. Written as DNA, the CDR3 is TGCGCCAGCAGCGGACCGGGACAGGGCAATCAGCCCCAGCATTTT. It specifies CASSGPGQGNQPQHF.

V gene TRBV2 combines with J gene TRBJ1-5; 7 bases are a match to TRBD1. The germline gives CDR1 SNHLY, CDR2 FYNNEI. The CDR3 sequence is 15 residues long. The trim removed 5 bases at V and 6 bases at J, leaving 10 bases unmatched. CDR3 loop: CASSKRTGPSQPQHF. DNA of the CDR3: TGTGCCAGCAGTAAACGGACAGGCCCCAGTCAGCCCCAGCATTTT.

This clonotype was seen ten or more times. The rearrangement links TRBV7-9 to TRBJ1-5; possibly TRBD1 for D (5 bases). The germline gives CDR1 SEHNR, CDR2 FQNEAQ (reference sequence). This CDR3 has 16 residues. Trimming took 5 bases from V and 1 from J, leaving 15 bases between them. The CDR3 sequence: CASSPTWDESNQPQHF. As DNA, the CDR3 is TGTGCCAGCAGCCCTACGTGGGACGAGAGCAATCAGCCCCAGCATTTT.

This rearrangement joins TRBV25-1 to TRBJ2-7, with 10 bases identical to TRBD2. Trimming cost V 6 bases and J 3 bases; bases outside gene matches: 17. The CDR3 is 18 residues long. Germline V gene data show CDR1 as MGHDK and CDR2 as SYGVNS. CDR3 residues: CASRRSARPSGSLYEQYF. The CDR3 region has the DNA TGTGCCAGCAGAAGATCGGCTAGACCTAGCGGGAGCCTCTACGAGCAGTACTTC.

This chain uses TRBV2 with TRBJ2-7; D remains ambiguous. From germline, CDR1 is SNHLY and CDR2 FYNNEI. V shed 3 bases and J shed 7 bases, with 13 bases lying between them. The CDR3 loop spans 13 amino acids. For the CDR3, the DNA is TGTGCCAGCAGTGATCCCCCTCCTGGAGAGCAGTACTTC. Amino acid sequence: CASSDPPPGEQYF. The variable domain in full, completed from reference TRBV2 and TRBJ2-7, reads EPEVTQTPSHQVTQMGQEVILRCVPISNHLYFYWYRQILGQKVEFLVSFYNNEISEKSEIFDDQFSVERPDGSNFTLKIRSTKLEDSAMYFCASSDPPPGEQYFGPGTRLTVT.

This clonotype came up many times. The gene calls are TRBV10-3 and TRBJ1-6; the D gene is possibly TRBD1 (5 bases). The germline V gene encodes CDR1 ENHRY and CDR2 SYGVKD. The CDR3 is made up of 16 amino acids. V lost 4 bases to trimming and J lost 6 bases, with 16 bases between them. The CDR3 sequence: CAISGAGIEPNSPLHF. In DNA form, the CDR3 reads TGTGCCATCAGTGGGGCAGGGATCGAACCTAATTCACCCCTCCACTTT.

The chain is built from TRBV25-1 and TRBJ2-7; no clear D. V gave up 5 bases and J gave up 6 bases, with 14 bases separating them. Germline V gene data show CDR1 as MGHDK and CDR2 as SYGVNS. The CDR3 totals 13 residues. The CDR3 here is CASSTALHGEQYF. In DNA form, the CDR3 reads TGTGCCAGCAGTACGGCCCTACACGGCGAGCAGTACTTC.

This clonotype was picked up a small number of times. CDR3 DNA sequence: TGTGCCAGCAGCCAACCGGGACACCAATCTGGGGCCAACGTCCTGACTTTC. It encodes CASSQPGHQSGANVLTF. This chain joins TRBV7-9 and TRBJ2-6, with D possibly being TRBD1 (6 bases). The V gene's germline CDR1 is SEHNR and CDR2 FQNEAQ (reference sequence). Trimming pared 5 bases from V and 1 base from J, leaving 15 bases between. This CDR3 has 17 residues. The variable domain in full, with the rest retrieved from reference TRBV7-9 and TRBJ2-6, is DTGVSQNPRHKITKRGQNVTFRCDPISEHNRLYWYRQTLGQGPEFLTYFQNEAQLEKSRLLSDRFSAERPKGSFSTLEIQRTEQGDSAMYLCASSQPGHQSGANVLTFGAGSRLTVL.

The chain carries TRBV7-2 and TRBJ2-2, with 7 nucleotides matching TRBD1. CDR1 SGHTA and CDR2 FQGNSA come from the germline V gene. The CDR3 runs to 14 residues. V dropped 6 bases and J dropped 4; count of bases not matched to a gene: 5. The DNA of the CDR3 is TGTGCCAGCAGTGCGACAGGGACCACCGGGGAGCTGTTTTTT. Protein: CASSATGTTGELFF.

This clonotype was seen more than once but under ten times. This chain links TRBV7-9 with TRBJ2-7; the D gene is possibly TRBD2 (5 bases). V dropped 5 bases and J dropped 0 bases, with 8 bases sitting between them. This CDR3 has 13 amino acids. CDR1 SEHNR and CDR2 FQNEAQ come from the germline V gene (reference sequence). As DNA, the CDR3 is TGTGCCAGCAGCATCGACTACTCCTACGAGCAGTACTTC. Amino acid sequence: CASSIDYSYEQYF.

V is TRBV19 and J is TRBJ1-2; TRBD1 agrees at 7 bases. CDR3 size: 12 residues. The germline gives CDR1 LNHDA, CDR2 SQIVND (reference sequence). The trim removed 6 bases at V and 8 bases at J, leaving 6 bases unmatched. The CDR3 sequence is CASSRQGGGYTF. CDR3 sequence (DNA): TGTGCCAGTAGCCGACAGGGAGGCGGCTACACCTTC.

This chain links TRBV10-3 with TRBJ2-1; 11 nucleotides match TRBD2. The CDR3 is made up of 18 amino acids. With V trimmed by 6 bases and J by 2 bases, 12 bases remained unmatched. Germline values: CDR1 ENHRY, CDR2 SYGVKD. CDR3 in DNA: TGTGCCATCAGATCCCCCTCAACTAGCGGGAGAGCCTACAATGAGCAGTTCTTC. Translated, it gives CAIRSPSTSGRAYNEQFF.

The chain combines TRBV6-6 with TRBJ1-5; D is perhaps TRBD1 (5 bases). In germline, CDR1 is MNHNY, CDR2 SVGAGI (reference sequence). The germline V and J ends were trimmed by 5 bases and 9 bases, with 20 bases remaining between them. The CDR3 contains 15 residues. CDR3 DNA sequence: TGTGCCAGCAGTCCTCTCAGGGTGAGAATCATGCCCCAGCATTTT. Translation: CASSPLRVRIMPQHF.

Only one count was recorded for this clonotype. This clone may be a read error of a much larger clone one base away. The chain has TRBV2 and TRBJ1-2; D is perhaps TRBD1 (5 bases). In germline, CDR1 is SNHLY, CDR2 FYNNEI. This CDR3 region has 14 residues. The CDR3 here is CASSGRQRPYSYTF. Here the CDR3 DNA reads TGTGCCAGCAGCGGAAGACAGAGACCCTATAGCTACACCTTC.

The rearrangement uses TRBV7-2 and TRBJ1-2; the match to TRBD1 covers 7 bases. Germline CDR1 reads SGHTA; CDR2 reads FQGNSA. The J segment lost 7 bases and the V segment lost 5 bases, leaving 13 bases of the junction unmatched. CDR3 length: 15 amino acids. The CDR3 coding sequence is TGTGCCAGCAGCCAGGACAGTCGAGGGGGCGGTGGCTACACCTTC. It codes for CASSQDSRGGGGYTF.

The rearrangement uses TRBV2 and TRBJ1-2; possibly TRBD1 for D (6 bases). Germline-derived CDR1 and CDR2 are SNHLY and FYNNEI. Between the trimmed V and J ends, which lost 6 bases and 12 bases, there was a span of 26 bases. The CDR3 sequence is 15 residues long. CDR3 coding DNA: TGTGCCAGCAGCTTCCCTCGACAGGCGTTCTCTGGAAACACCTTC. Its protein product is CASSFPRQAFSGNTF. The full variable domain, completed using reference TRBV2 and TRBJ1-2, is EPEVTQTPSHQVTQMGQEVILRCVPISNHLYFYWYRQILGQKVEFLVSFYNNEISEKSEIFDDQFSVERPDGSNFTLKIRSTKLEDSAMYFCASSFPRQAFSGNTFGSGTRLTVV.

This chain connects TRBV7-8 to TRBJ1-5; TRBD1 might be the D (5 bases). Germline CDR1 and CDR2: SGHVS and FQNEAQ. The V end lost 5 bases, the J end lost 4 bases, and 15 bases lay between the germline ends. The CDR3 has 15 amino acids. This chain's CDR3 is CASSRDLVSNQPQHF. CDR3 bases: TGTGCCAGCAGCAGGGACTTGGTTAGTAATCAGCCCCAGCATTTT.

As DNA, the CDR3 is TGTGCCAGCAGAACAGGGGTTGTAGGTGAAAAACTGTTTTTT. Amino acid sequence: CASRTGVVGEKLFF. The rearrangement joins TRBV7-8 to TRBJ1-4; 7 positions agree with TRBD1. The germline CDR1 and CDR2 sequences are SGHVS and FQNEAQ. Trimming at V came to 6 bases and at J to 7 bases, leaving 8 bases not matched to a gene. The CDR3 has 14 residues.

The chain carries TRBV7-9 and TRBJ2-7, with 9 bases aligning to TRBD1. Germline CDR1 SEHNR, CDR2 FQNEAQ (reference sequence). Trimming at V came to 5 bases and at J to 2 bases, leaving 10 bases not matched to a gene. The CDR3 totals 16 residues. The CDR3 bases are TGTGCCAGCAGCCCCCCCGGGACAGGGCCAGCCTACGAGCAGTACTTC. This codes for CASSPPGTGPAYEQYF.

This clonotype has at least ten counts. The chain joins TRBV10-2 to TRBJ1-3; unclear D gene. The CDR3 totals 15 residues. Germline values: CDR1 WSHSY, CDR2 SAAADI. The ends were cut back, 2 bases at V and 0 bases at J, with 8 bases in the middle. The CDR3 DNA follows: TGCGCCAGCAGTGAGGCCAGCTCCTCTGGAAACACCATATATTTT. This gives the protein CASSEASSSGNTIYF.

This clonotype was counted many times. The V and J genes are TRBV7-9 and TRBJ2-7; D might be TRBD1 (6 bases). The germline V gene encodes CDR1 SEHNR and CDR2 FQNEAQ (reference sequence). The CDR3 is made up of 14 amino acids. Trimming cost V 6 bases and J 6 bases, with 18 bases left between them. The CDR3 DNA reads as TGTGCCAGCAGTACAGGATGGGGGCAGGGCGAGCAGTACTTC. Translation: CASSTGWGQGEQYF.

Only a few counts were recorded for this clonotype. The chain recombines TRBV24-1 with TRBJ2-7, with 11 bases matching TRBD2. In germline, CDR1 is KGHDR, CDR2 SFDVKD. After removal of 9 bases from V and 5 bases from J, the junction contained 8 bases not matched to a gene. This CDR3 has 14 amino acids. The CDR3 nucleotides are TGTGCCACCCGTGGGACTAGCGGCGCCAACGAGCAGTACTTC. As protein: CATRGTSGANEQYF.